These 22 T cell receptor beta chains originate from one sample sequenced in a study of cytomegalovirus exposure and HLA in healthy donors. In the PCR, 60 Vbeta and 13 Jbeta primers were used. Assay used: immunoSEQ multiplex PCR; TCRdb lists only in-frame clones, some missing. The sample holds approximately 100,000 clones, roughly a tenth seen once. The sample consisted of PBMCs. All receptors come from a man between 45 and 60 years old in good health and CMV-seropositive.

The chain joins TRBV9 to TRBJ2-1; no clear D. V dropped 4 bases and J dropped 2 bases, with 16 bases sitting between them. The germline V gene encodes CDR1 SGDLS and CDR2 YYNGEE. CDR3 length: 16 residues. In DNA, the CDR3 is TGTGCCAGCAGCCCCAGGATACAAAACGCCTACAATGAGCAGTTCTTC. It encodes CASSPRIQNAYNEQFF.

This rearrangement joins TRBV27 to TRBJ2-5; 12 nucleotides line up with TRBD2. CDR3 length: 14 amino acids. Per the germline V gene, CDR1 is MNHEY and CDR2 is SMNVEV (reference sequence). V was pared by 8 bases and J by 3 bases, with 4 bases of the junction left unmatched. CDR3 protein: CASRLAGAEETQYF. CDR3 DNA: TGTGCCAGCCGACTAGCGGGAGCGGAAGAGACCCAGTACTTC.

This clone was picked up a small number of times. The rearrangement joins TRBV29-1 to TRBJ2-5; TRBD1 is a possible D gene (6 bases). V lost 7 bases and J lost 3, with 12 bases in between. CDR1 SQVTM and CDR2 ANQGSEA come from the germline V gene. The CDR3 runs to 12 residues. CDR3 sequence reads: CSAWTAKETQYF. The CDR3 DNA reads TGCAGCGCCTGGACAGCAAAAGAGACCCAGTACTTC.

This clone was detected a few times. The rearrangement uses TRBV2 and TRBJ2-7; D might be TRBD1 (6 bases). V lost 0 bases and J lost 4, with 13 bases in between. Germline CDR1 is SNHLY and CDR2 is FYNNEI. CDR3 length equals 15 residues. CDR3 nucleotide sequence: TGTGCCAGCAGTGAAGCTACTGACAGGAGGTACGAGCAGTACTTC. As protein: CASSEATDRRYEQYF.

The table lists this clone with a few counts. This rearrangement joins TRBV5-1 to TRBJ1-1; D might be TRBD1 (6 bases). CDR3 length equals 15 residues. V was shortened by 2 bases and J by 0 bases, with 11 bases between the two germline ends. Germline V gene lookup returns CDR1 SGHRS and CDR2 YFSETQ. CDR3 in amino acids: CASSFPQGMNTEAFF. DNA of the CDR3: TGCGCCAGCAGCTTTCCACAGGGCATGAACACTGAAGCTTTCTTT.

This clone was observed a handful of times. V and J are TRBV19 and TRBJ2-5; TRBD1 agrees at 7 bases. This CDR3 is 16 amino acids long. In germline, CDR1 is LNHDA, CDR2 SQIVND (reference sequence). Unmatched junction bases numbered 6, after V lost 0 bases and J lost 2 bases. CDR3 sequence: CASSIDSRTGQETQYF. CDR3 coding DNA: TGTGCCAGTAGTATAGATTCCCGGACAGGACAAGAGACCCAGTACTTC.

For the CDR3, the DNA is TGTGCCAGCAGTGAAAATTTACAATCTAGCAATCAGCCCCAGCATTTT. Its translation is CASSENLQSSNQPQHF. The chain has TRBV6-4 and TRBJ1-5; D uncertain. Trimming cost V 3 bases and J 0 bases, with 12 bases left between them. Germline assignment: CDR1 MRHNA and CDR2 SNTAGT. The CDR3 is 16 residues long.

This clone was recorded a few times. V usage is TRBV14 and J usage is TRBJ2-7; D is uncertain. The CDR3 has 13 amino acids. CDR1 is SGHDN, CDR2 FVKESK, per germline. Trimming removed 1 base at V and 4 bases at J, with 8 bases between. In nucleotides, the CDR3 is TGTGCCAGCAGCCAAGGGGCTACTTACGAGCAGTACTTC. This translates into CASSQGATYEQYF. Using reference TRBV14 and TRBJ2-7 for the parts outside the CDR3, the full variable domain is EAGVTQFPSHSVIEKGQTVTLRCDPISGHDNLYWYRRVMGKEIKFLLHFVKESKQDESGMPNNRFLAERTGGTYSTLKVQPAELEDSGVYFCASSQGATYEQYFGPGTRLTVT.

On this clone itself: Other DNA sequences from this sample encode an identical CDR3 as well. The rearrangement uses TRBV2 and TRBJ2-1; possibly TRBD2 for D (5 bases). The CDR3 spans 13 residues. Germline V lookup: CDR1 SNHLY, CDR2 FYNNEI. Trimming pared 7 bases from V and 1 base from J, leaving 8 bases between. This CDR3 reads CASNRDSYNEQFF. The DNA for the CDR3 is TGTGCCAGCAATCGGGATTCCTACAATGAGCAGTTCTTC.

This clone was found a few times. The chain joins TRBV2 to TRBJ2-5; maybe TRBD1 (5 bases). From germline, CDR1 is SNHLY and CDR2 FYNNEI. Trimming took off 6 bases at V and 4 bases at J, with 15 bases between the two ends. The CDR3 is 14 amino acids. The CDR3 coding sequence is TGTGCCAGCAGCGCCGAAGGGGCAGGAGAGACCCAGTACTTC. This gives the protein CASSAEGAGETQYF. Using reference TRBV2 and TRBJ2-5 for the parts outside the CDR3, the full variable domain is EPEVTQTPSHQVTQMGQEVILRCVPISNHLYFYWYRQILGQKVEFLVSFYNNEISEKSEIFDDQFSVERPDGSNFTLKIRSTKLEDSAMYFCASSAEGAGETQYFGPGTRLLVL.

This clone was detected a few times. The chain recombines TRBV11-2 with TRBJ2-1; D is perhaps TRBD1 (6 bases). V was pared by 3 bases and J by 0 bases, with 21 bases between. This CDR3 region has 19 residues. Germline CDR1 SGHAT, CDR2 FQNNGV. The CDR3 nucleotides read TGTGCCAGCAGCTTGGACCCGGCGACAGGTTTTAGCTCCTACAATGAGCAGTTCTTC. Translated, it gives CASSLDPATGFSSYNEQFF.

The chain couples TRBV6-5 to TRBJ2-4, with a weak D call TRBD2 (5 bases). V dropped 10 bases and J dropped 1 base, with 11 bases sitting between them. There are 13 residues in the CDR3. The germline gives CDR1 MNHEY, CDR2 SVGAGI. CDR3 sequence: CATREGAKNIQYF. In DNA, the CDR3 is TGTGCCACCCGGGAAGGGGCCAAAAACATTCAGTACTTC.

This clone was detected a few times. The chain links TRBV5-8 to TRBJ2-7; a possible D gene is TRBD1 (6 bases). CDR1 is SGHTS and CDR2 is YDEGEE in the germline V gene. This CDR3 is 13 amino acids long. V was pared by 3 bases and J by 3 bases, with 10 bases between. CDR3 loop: CASSSPGHYEQYF. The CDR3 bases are TGTGCCAGCAGCTCACCGGGACACTACGAGCAGTACTTC.

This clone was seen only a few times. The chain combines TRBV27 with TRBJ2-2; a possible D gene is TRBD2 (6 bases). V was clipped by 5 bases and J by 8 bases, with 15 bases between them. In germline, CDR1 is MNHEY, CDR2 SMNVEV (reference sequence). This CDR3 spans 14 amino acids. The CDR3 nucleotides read TGTGCCAGCAGTCTCACTAGCTTACGTGGGGAGCTGTTTTTT. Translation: CASSLTSLRGELFF.

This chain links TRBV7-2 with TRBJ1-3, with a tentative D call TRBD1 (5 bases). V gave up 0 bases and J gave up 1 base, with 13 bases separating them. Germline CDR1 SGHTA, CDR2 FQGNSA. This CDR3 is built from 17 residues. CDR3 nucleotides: TGTGCCAGCAGCTTAGCCGCGGCCGGGGGATCTGGAAACACCATATATTTT. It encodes CASSLAAAGGSGNTIYF.

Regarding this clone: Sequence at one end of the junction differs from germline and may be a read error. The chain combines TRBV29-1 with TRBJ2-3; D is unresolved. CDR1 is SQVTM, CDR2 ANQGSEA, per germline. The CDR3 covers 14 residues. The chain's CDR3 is CSVVPYLSTDTPYF. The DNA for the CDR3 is TGCAGCGTTGTCCCTTACCTAAGCACAGATACGCCGTATTTT.

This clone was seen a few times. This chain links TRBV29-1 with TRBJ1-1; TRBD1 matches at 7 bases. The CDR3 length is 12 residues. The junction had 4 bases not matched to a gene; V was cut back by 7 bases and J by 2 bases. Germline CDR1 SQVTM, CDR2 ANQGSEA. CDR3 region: CSGGQVNTEAFF. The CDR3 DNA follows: TGCAGCGGCGGACAGGTCAACACTGAAGCTTTCTTT.

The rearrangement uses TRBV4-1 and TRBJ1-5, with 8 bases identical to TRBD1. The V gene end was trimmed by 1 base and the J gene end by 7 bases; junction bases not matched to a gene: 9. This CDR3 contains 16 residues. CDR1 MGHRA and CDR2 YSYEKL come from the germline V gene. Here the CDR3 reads CASSQANGQGGQPQHF. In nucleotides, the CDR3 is TGCGCCAGCAGCCAAGCTAATGGACAGGGCGGACAGCCCCAGCATTTT.

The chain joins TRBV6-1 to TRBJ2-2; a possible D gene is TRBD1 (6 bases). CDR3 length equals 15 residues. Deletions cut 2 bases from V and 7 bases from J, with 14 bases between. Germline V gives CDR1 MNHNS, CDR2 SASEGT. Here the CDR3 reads CASSERTGLGGELFF. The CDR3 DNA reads TGTGCCAGCAGTGAACGAACAGGGCTAGGCGGGGAGCTGTTTTTT.

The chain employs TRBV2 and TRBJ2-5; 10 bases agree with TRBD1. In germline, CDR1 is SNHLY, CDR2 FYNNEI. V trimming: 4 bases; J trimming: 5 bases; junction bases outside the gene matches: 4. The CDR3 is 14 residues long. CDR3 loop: CASSGGTGVETQYF. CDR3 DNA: TGTGCCAGCAGTGGGGGGACAGGGGTTGAGACCCAGTACTTC.

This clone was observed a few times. CDR3 sequence: CASLSGKNTIYF. CDR3 sequence (DNA): TGTGCCAGTTTGTCAGGGAAAAACACCATATATTTT. The V and J genes are TRBV28 and TRBJ1-3; weak D call: TRBD1 (5 bases). The CDR3 spans 12 residues. CDR1 and CDR2 from the germline V gene are MDHEN and SYDVKM. The V end was cut by 9 bases, the J end by 6 bases, with 12 bases between.

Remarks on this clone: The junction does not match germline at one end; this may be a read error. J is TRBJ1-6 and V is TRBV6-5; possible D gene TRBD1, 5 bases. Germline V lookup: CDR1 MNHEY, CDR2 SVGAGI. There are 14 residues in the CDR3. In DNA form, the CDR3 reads TGTGCCAGCAGTTTGGGGGGGGTGATCGGCATCCTCAACTTT. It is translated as CASSLGGVIGILNF.